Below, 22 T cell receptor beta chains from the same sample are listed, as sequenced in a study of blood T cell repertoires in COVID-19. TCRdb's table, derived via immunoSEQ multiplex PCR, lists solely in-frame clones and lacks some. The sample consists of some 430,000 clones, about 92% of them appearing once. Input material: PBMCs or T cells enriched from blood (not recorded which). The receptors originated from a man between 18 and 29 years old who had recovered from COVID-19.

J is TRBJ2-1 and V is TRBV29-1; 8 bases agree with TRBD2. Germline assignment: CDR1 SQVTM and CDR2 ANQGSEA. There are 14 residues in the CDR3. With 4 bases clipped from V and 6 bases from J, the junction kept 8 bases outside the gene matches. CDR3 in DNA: TGCAGCGTTGTAACGGGAGGGATCCTCAATGAGCAGTTCTTC. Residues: CSVVTGGILNEQFF.

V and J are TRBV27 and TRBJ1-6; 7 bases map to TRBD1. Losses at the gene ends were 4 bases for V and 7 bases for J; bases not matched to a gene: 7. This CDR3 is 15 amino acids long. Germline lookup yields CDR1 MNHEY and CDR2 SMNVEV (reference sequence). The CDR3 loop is CASSWSGGGNSPLHF. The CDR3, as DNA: TGTGCCAGCAGTTGGTCAGGGGGTGGCAATTCACCCCTCCACTTT.

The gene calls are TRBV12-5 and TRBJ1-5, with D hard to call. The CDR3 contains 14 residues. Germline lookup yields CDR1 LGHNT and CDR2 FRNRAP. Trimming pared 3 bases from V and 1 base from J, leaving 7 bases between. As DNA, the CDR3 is TGTGCTAGTGGTTTTGGGGAGAGCAATCAGCCCCAGCATTTT. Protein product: CASGFGESNQPQHF.

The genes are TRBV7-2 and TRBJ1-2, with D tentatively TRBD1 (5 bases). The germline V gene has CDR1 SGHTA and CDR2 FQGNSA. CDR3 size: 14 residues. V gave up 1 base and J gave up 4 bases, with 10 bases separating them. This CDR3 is CASSLGNRIYGYTF. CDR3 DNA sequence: TGTGCCAGCAGCTTAGGTAACAGGATCTATGGCTACACCTTC.

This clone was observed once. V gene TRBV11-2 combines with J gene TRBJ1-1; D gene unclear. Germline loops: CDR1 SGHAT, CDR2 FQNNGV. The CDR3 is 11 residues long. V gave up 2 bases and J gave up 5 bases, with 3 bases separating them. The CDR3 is CASSLTTEAFF. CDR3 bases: TGTGCCAGCAGCTTAACAACTGAAGCTTTCTTT.

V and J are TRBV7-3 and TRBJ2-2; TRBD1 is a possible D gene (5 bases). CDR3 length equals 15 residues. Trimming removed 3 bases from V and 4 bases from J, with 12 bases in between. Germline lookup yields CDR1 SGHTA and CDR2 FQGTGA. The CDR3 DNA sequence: TGTGCCAGCAGCTTCCAAGGGGATTTCACCGGGGAGCTGTTTTTT. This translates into CASSFQGDFTGELFF.

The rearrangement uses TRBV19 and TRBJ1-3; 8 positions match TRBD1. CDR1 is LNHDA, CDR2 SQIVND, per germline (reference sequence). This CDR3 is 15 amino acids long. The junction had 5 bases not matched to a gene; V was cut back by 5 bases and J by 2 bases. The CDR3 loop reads CASSEDRAAGNTIYF. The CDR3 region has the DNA TGTGCCAGTAGTGAGGACAGGGCGGCTGGAAACACCATATATTTT.

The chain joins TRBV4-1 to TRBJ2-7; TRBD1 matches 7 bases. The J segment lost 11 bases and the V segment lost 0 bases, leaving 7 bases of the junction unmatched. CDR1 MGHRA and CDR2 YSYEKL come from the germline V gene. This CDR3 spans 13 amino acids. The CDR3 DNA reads TGCGCCAGCAGCCAAGATGGGACAGTTGGGAAGTACTTC. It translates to CASSQDGTVGKYF.

Written as DNA, the CDR3 is TGTGCCTGGAGTGGGATTAGCGACCACGAGCAGTACTTC. Translating gives CAWSGISDHEQYF. This sequence joins TRBV30 and TRBJ2-7; maybe TRBD2 (5 bases). With 1 base removed from V and 5 bases from J, the gap between germline ends came to 12 bases. Germline V gene lookup returns CDR1 GTSNPN and CDR2 SVGIG (reference sequence). The CDR3 sequence is 13 residues long.

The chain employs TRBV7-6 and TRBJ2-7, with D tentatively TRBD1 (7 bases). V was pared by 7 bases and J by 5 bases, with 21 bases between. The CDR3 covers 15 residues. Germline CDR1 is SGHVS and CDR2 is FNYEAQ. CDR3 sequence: CASKKTGDRVNEQYF. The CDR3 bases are TGTGCCAGCAAAAAAACGGGGGACAGAGTCAACGAGCAGTACTTC.

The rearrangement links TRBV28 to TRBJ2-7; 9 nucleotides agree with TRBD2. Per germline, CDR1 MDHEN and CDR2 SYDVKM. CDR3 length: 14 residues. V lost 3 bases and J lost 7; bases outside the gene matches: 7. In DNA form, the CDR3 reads TGTGCCAGCAGTTTTATGGGACTAGCACGAGAGCAGTACTTC. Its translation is CASSFMGLAREQYF.

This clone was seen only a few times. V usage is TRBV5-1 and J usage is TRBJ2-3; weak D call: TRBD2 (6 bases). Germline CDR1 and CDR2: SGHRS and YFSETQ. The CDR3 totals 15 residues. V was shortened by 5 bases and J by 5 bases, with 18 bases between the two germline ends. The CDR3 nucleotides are TGCGCCAGCAGGGAGGGACCACCTCCGGGAGATACGCAGTATTTT. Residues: CASREGPPPGDTQYF.

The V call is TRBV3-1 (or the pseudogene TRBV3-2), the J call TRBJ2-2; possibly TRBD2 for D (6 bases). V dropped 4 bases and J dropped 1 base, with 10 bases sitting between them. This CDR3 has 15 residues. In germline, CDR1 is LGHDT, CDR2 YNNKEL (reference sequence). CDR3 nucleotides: TGTGCCAGCAGCCCGGGACTTATGAACACCGGGGAGCTGTTTTTT. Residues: CASSPGLMNTGELFF.

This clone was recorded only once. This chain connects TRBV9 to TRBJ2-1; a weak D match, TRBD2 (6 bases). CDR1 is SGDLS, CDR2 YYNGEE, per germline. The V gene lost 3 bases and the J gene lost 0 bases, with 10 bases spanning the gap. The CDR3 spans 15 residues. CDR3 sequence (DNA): TGTGCCAGCAGCGCGGGAGAAGTCTCCTACAATGAGCAGTTCTTC. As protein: CASSAGEVSYNEQFF.

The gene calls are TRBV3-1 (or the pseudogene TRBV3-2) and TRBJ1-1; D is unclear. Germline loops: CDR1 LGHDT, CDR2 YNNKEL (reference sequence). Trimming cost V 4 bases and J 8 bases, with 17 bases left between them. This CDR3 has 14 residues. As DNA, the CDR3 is TGTGCCAGCAGCCCCGATCAGACCCAACAGGAAGCTTTCTTT. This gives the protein CASSPDQTQQEAFF.

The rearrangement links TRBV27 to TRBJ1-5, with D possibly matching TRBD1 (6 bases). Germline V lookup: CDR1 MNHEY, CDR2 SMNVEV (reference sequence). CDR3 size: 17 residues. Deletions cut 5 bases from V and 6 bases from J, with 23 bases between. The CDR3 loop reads CASSGGGGHIYSQPQHF. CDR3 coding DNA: TGTGCCAGCAGTGGGGGCGGGGGACATATATACAGTCAGCCCCAGCATTTT.

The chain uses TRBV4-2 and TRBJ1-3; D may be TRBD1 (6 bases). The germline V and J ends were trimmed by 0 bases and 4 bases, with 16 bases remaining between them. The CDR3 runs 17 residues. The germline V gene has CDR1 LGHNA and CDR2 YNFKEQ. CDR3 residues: CASSQEFAGAGGNTIYF. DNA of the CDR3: TGTGCCAGCAGCCAAGAGTTTGCGGGGGCCGGAGGAAACACCATATATTTT.

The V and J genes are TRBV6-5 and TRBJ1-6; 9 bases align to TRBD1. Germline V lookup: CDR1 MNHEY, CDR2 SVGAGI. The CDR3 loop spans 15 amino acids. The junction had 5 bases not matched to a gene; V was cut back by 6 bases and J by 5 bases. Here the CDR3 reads CASSRTGANNSPLHF. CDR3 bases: TGTGCCAGCAGCCGGACAGGGGCGAATAATTCACCCCTCCACTTT.

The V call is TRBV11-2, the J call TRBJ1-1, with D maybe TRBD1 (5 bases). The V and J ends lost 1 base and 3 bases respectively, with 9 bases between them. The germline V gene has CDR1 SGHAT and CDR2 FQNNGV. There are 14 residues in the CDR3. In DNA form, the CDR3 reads TGTGCCAGCAGCTTAGGCCCGGGGGACACTGAAGCTTTCTTT. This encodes CASSLGPGDTEAFF.

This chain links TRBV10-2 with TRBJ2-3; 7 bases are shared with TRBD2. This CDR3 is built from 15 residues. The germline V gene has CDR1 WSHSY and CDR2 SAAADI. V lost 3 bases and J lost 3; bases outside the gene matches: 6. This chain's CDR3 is CASSELGTTTDTQYF. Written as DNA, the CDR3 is TGCGCCAGCAGTGAACTGGGGACTACAACAGATACGCAGTATTTT.

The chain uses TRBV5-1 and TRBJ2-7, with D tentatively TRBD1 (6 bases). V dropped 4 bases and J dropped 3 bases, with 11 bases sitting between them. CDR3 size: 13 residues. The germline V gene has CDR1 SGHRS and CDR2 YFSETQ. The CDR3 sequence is CASSMTGNYEQYF. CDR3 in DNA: TGCGCCAGCAGCATGACAGGCAACTACGAGCAGTACTTC.

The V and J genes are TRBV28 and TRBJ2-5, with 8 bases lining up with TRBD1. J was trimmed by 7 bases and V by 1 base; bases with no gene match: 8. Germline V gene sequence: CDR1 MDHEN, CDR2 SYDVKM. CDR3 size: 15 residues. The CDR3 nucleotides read TGTGCCAGCAGTTTATACCAGGGGGCCGGTGGGACCCAGTACTTC. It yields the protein CASSLYQGAGGTQYF.